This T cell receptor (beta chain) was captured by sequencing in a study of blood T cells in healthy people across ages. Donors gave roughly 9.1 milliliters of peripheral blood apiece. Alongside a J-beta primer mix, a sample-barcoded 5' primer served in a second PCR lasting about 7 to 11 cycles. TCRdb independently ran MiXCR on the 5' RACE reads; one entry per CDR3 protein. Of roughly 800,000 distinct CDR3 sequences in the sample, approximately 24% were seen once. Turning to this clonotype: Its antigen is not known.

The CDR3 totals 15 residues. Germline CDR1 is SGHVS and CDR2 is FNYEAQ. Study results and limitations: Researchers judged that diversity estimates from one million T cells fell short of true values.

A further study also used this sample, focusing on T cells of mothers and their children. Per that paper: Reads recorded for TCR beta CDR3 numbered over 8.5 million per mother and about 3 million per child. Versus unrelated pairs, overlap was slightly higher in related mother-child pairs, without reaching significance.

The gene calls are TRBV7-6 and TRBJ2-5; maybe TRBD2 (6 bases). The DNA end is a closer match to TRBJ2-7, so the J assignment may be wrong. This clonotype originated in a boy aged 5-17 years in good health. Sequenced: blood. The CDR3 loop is CASSLEGLANHEQYF. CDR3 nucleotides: TGTGCCAGCAGCCTGGAAGGGCTAGCGAACCACGAGCAGTACTTC.